These T cell receptor beta chains were read from a single sample in a study of blood T cell repertoires in COVID-19. TCRdb's copy holds only in-frame clones and misses some; the assay was immunoSEQ multiplex PCR. The sample has approximately 73,000 clones, 85% to 90% seen once. The specimen was peripheral blood. These receptors all come from a man older than 75 with acute or convalescent COVID-19. The CDR3 runs from the conserved cysteine through the conserved F or W. Each record gives: J gene, V gene, clone size, D gene, CDR3 protein, CDR3 DNA. A D gene is named only where the DNA matches it firmly. Clone size is given for some rows only: seen once, a few or many times, or a class if the clone is expanded.

j_call: TRBJ1-2
v_call: TRBV25-1
clone_size: NA
d_call: TRBD1
cdr3_aa: CASSEYNPAGGNYGYTF
cdr3_nt: TGTGCCAGCAGTGAATATAATCCTGCAGGGGGTAACTATGGCTACACCTTC

j_call: TRBJ2-2
v_call: TRBV12-3/TRBV12-4
clone_size: once
d_call: NA
cdr3_aa: CASSLTGNGELFF
cdr3_nt: TGTGCCAGCAGTTTAACAGGGAACGGGGAGCTGTTTTTT

j_call: TRBJ1-1
v_call: TRBV4-1
clone_size: NA
d_call: NA
cdr3_aa: CASSPRGGALNTEAFF
cdr3_nt: TGCGCCAGCAGCCCTAGGGGGGGGGCGTTGAACACTGAAGCTTTCTTT

j_call: TRBJ1-4
v_call: TRBV5-6
clone_size: NA
d_call: TRBD1
cdr3_aa: CASSLAGTGGAFNEKLFF
cdr3_nt: TGTGCCAGCAGCTTGGCCGGGACAGGGGGTGCGTTTAATGAAAAACTGTTTTTT

j_call: TRBJ2-1
v_call: TRBV9
clone_size: NA
d_call: TRBD2
cdr3_aa: CASSVGGLAGANEQFF
cdr3_nt: TGTGCCAGCAGCGTAGGAGGACTAGCGGGAGCCAATGAGCAGTTCTTC

j_call: TRBJ2-7
v_call: TRBV5-1
clone_size: NA
d_call: NA
cdr3_aa: CASSSSYEQYF
cdr3_nt: TGCGCCAGCAGCTCGTCCTACGAGCAGTACTTC

j_call: TRBJ1-5
v_call: TRBV2
clone_size: NA
d_call: NA
cdr3_aa: CASSGTGRGVNQPQHF
cdr3_nt: TGTGCCAGCAGTGGGACGGGCAGGGGCGTCAATCAGCCCCAGCATTTT

j_call: TRBJ1-2
v_call: TRBV6-5
clone_size: NA
d_call: NA
cdr3_aa: CASSYSPRSYGYTF
cdr3_nt: TGTGCCAGCAGTTACTCCCCCCGGAGCTATGGCTACACCTTC

j_call: TRBJ1-5
v_call: TRBV11-2
clone_size: NA
d_call: NA
cdr3_aa: CASSLGPGPQHF
cdr3_nt: TGTGCCAGCAGCTTAGGTCCGGGGCCCCAGCATTTT

j_call: TRBJ1-3
v_call: TRBV6-1
clone_size: NA
d_call: NA
cdr3_aa: CASSETGSGNTIYF
cdr3_nt: TGTGCCAGCAGTGAAACAGGGTCTGGAAACACCATATATTTT

j_call: TRBJ1-1
v_call: TRBV2
clone_size: NA
d_call: NA
cdr3_aa: CASSAVRNTEAFF
cdr3_nt: TGTGCCAGCAGTGCGGTTAGGAACACTGAAGCTTTCTTT

j_call: TRBJ2-7
v_call: TRBV5-1
clone_size: NA
d_call: TRBD1
cdr3_aa: CASSFDRASSEQYF
cdr3_nt: TGCGCCAGCAGCTTCGACAGGGCGTCATCGGAGCAGTACTTC

j_call: TRBJ2-5
v_call: TRBV7-9
clone_size: NA
d_call: TRBD2
cdr3_aa: CASSSLAGGGPQETQYF
cdr3_nt: TGTGCCAGCAGCTCGCTAGCGGGAGGCGGGCCCCAAGAGACCCAGTACTTC

j_call: TRBJ1-4
v_call: TRBV12-2
clone_size: NA
d_call: NA
cdr3_aa: CASRLARVPTGEKLFF
cdr3_nt: TGTGCAAGTCGCTTAGCGCGCGTACCCACAGGAGAAAAACTGTTTTTT

j_call: TRBJ1-1
v_call: TRBV2
clone_size: NA
d_call: TRBD1
cdr3_aa: CASRGQGPLSTEAFF
cdr3_nt: TGTGCCAGCAGGGGACAGGGGCCACTCAGCACTGAAGCTTTCTTT

j_call: TRBJ2-3
v_call: TRBV5-5
clone_size: NA
d_call: NA
cdr3_aa: CASTPGWADTQYF
cdr3_nt: TGTGCCAGCACCCCGGGTTGGGCAGATACGCAGTATTTT

j_call: TRBJ1-2
v_call: TRBV18
clone_size: NA
d_call: NA
cdr3_aa: CASSEGTDYGYTF
cdr3_nt: TGTGCCAGCTCAGAGGGCACGGACTATGGCTACACCTTC

j_call: TRBJ1-1
v_call: TRBV11-2
clone_size: once
d_call: NA
cdr3_aa: CASSSTTNTEAFF
cdr3_nt: TGTGCCAGCAGCTCCACAACCAACACTGAAGCTTTCTTT

j_call: TRBJ1-1
v_call: TRBV14
clone_size: NA
d_call: TRBD1
cdr3_aa: CASSQRGRGQTEAFF
cdr3_nt: TGTGCCAGCAGCCAACGGGGCAGGGGGCAAACTGAAGCTTTCTTT

j_call: TRBJ2-1
v_call: TRBV6-2/TRBV6-3
clone_size: NA
d_call: TRBD1
cdr3_aa: CASSYFSGTGASNEQFF
cdr3_nt: TGTGCCAGCAGTTACTTCTCCGGGACAGGGGCCAGCAATGAGCAGTTCTTC

j_call: TRBJ1-1
v_call: TRBV29-1
clone_size: NA
d_call: TRBD1
cdr3_aa: CSVVTGDAFF
cdr3_nt: TGCAGCGTGGTGACAGGGGATGCTTTCTTT

j_call: TRBJ1-1
v_call: TRBV4-1
clone_size: NA
d_call: NA
cdr3_aa: CASSQDLSITEAFF
cdr3_nt: TGCGCCAGCAGCCAAGATCTGAGTATCACTGAAGCTTTCTTT

j_call: TRBJ2-3
v_call: TRBV10-1
clone_size: NA
d_call: TRBD1
cdr3_aa: CASSPAEGQGITDTQYF
cdr3_nt: TGCGCCAGCAGTCCCGCGGAGGGACAGGGAATCACAGATACGCAGTATTTT